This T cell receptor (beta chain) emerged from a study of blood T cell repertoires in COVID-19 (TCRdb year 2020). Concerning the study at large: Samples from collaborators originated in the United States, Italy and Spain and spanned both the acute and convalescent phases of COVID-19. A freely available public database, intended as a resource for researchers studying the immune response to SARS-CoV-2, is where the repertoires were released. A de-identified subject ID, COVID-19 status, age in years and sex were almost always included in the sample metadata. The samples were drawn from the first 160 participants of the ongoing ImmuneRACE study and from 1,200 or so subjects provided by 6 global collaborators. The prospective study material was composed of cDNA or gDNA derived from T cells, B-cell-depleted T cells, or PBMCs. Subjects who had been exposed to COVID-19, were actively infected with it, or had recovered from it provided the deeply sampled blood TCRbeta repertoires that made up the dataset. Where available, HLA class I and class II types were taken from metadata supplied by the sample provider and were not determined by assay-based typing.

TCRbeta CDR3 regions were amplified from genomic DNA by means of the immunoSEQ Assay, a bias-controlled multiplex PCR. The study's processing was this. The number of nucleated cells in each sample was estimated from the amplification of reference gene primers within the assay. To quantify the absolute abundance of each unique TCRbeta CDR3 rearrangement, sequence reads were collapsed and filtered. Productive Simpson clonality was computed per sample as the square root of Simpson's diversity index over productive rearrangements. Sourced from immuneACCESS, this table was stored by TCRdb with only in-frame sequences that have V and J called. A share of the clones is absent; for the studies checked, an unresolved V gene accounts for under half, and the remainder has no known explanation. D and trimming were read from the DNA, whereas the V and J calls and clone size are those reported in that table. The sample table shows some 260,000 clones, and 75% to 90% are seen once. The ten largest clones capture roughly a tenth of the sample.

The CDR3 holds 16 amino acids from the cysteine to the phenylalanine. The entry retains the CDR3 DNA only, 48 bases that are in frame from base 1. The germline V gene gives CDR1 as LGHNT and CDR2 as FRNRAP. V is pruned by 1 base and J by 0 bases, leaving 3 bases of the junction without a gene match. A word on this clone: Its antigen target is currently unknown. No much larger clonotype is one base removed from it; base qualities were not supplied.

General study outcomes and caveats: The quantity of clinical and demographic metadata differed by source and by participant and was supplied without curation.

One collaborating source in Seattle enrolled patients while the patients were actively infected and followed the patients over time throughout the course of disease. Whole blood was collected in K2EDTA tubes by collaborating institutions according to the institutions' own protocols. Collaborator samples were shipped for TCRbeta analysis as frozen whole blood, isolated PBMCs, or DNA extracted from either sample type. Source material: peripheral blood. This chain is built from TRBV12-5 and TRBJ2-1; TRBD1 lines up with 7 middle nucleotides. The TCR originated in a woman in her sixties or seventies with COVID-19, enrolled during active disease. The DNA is TGTGCTAGTGGTTTGGAACAGGGGAGCTCCTACAATGAGCAGTTCTTC. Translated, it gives CASGLEQGSSYNEQFF.